This T cell receptor (beta chain) was sequenced during a study of vaccination effects on CD4 cells after COVID-19. Background on the study: Sequencing in the ViraFEST assay came after antigen-specific CD4+ T cells had been expanded with viral peptide pools, which were used to stimulate PBMC.

Profiling relied on immunoSEQ multiplex PCR, and the TCRdb table lists in-frame clones only, not all of them. The table has around 56,000 clones, about 80% seen once. This clone was seen a few times. Its antigen is as yet unknown. Cells that had been cultured for roughly 9 days were the source of isolated CD4+ T cells. In the vaccine recipients, nucleocapsid antibodies were negative and there was no prior SARS-CoV-2 infection. This TCR came from a human donor who received a COVID-19 vaccine. The source was CD4+ T cells from PBMCs cultured without peptide, collected before COVID-19 vaccination.

The CDR3 sequence: CASTIRNEQFF. CDR3 bases: TGTGCCAGCACGATTCGCAATGAGCAGTTCTTC. V usage is TRBV2 and J usage is TRBJ2-1; D gene ambiguous. This CDR3 is 11 amino acids long. V shed 7 bases and J shed 6 bases, with 7 bases lying between them. Germline V CDR1 and CDR2: SNHLY, FYNNEI.